These 17 T cell receptor beta chains originate from one sample sequenced in a study of blood T cell repertoires in COVID-19. Profiling relied on immunoSEQ multiplex PCR, and the TCRdb table lists in-frame clones only, not all of them. Of roughly 68,000 clones listed, approximately 80% are singletons. The sequencing input was PBMCs or T cells enriched from blood (not recorded which). These receptors originate from a middle-aged woman with acute COVID-19.

The V gene is TRBV19, the J gene TRBJ1-5, with 9 nucleotides matching TRBD1. V lost 0 bases and J lost 0; bases outside the gene matches: 6. The CDR3 covers 18 residues. Germline V gene sequence: CDR1 LNHDA, CDR2 SQIVND (reference sequence). DNA for the CDR3: TGTGCCAGTAGTATAGATCCACAGGGGGCTTATAGCAATCAGCCCCAGCATTTT. Protein: CASSIDPQGAYSNQPQHF. Complete variable domain (other parts from reference TRBV19 and TRBJ1-5): DGGITQSPKYLFRKEGQNVTLSCEQNLNHDAMYWYRQDPGQGLRLIYYSQIVNDFQKGDIAEGYSVSREKKESFPLTVTSAQKNPTAFYLCASSIDPQGAYSNQPQHFGDGTRLSIL.

This clone was seen a single time. V and J are TRBV7-3 and TRBJ1-1, with 10 bases fitting TRBD1. Germline-derived CDR1 and CDR2 are SGHTA and FQGTGA. The CDR3 is 15 amino acids. With 5 bases clipped from V and 5 bases from J, the junction kept 8 bases outside the gene matches. The CDR3, as DNA: TGTGCCAGCAGCGTTTGGGACAGGGGAAATACTGAAGCTTTCTTT. Amino acid sequence: CASSVWDRGNTEAFF. The entire variable domain, with the rest obtained from reference TRBV7-3 and TRBJ1-1, is as follows: GAGVSQTPSNKVTEKGKYVELRCDPISGHTALYWYRQSLGQGPEFLIYFQGTGAADDSGLPNDRFFAVRPEGSVSTLKIQRTERGDSAVYLCASSVWDRGNTEAFFGQGTRLTVV.

The chain uses TRBV12-1 and TRBJ2-4; the D call of TRBD1 is as the table states it, not checked on the DNA. TRBV12-1 is termed a pseudogene. CDR3 length: 13 residues. For the CDR3, the DNA is TGTGCCAGCAGCTTGAACAGGGTGTACATTCAGTACTTC. Translating it yields CASSLNRVYIQYF.

The chain is built from TRBV2 and TRBJ1-6, with D uncertain. The CDR3 runs 15 residues. V was pared by 6 bases and J by 13 bases, with 22 bases between. Germline lookup yields CDR1 SNHLY and CDR2 FYNNEI. CDR3 nucleotide sequence: TGTGCCAGCAGCGATGGTGCCAAGCCTTCTTTTCCCCTCCACTTT. It yields the protein CASSDGAKPSFPLHF.

V is TRBV4-1 and J is TRBJ1-2; D is perhaps TRBD1 (6 bases). This CDR3 region has 17 residues. The V end was cut by 1 base, the J end by 2 bases, with 17 bases between. CDR1 and CDR2 from the germline V gene are MGHRA and YSYEKL. CDR3 nucleotides: TGCGCCAGCAGCCAAGGCACCGGGACAACCATGAACTATGGCTACACCTTC. Translation gives CASSQGTGTTMNYGYTF.

This clone was seen a single time. The chain uses TRBV5-4 and TRBJ2-2, with a weak D call TRBD2 (6 bases). The length of the CDR3 is 15 residues. Germline values: CDR1 SGHNT, CDR2 YYREEE (reference sequence). With 2 bases removed from V and 4 bases from J, the gap between germline ends came to 12 bases. CDR3 amino acids: CASSLPGRGTGELFF. The CDR3 DNA sequence: TGTGCCAGCAGCTTACCCGGGAGAGGCACCGGGGAGCTGTTTTTT.

The rearrangement uses TRBV27 and TRBJ1-5; TRBD1 agrees at 8 bases. CDR1 and CDR2 (germline): MNHEY, SMNVEV (reference sequence). Unmatched junction bases numbered 4, after V lost 6 bases and J lost 0 bases. The CDR3 consists of 15 residues. CDR3 amino acids: CASRGQAYSNQPQHF. CDR3 in DNA: TGTGCCAGCAGGGGACAGGCATATAGCAATCAGCCCCAGCATTTT.

The gene calls are TRBV2 and TRBJ2-2, with TRBD2 matching 7 bases. The germline CDR1 and CDR2 sequences are SNHLY and FYNNEI. This CDR3 has 15 amino acids. Losses at the gene ends were 5 bases for V and 8 bases for J; bases not matched to a gene: 11. CDR3 residues: CASSFSGPLRGELFF. The CDR3 DNA sequence: TGTGCCAGCAGTTTTAGCGGGCCCCTCAGAGGGGAGCTGTTTTTT.

The chain has TRBV18 and TRBJ2-7; TRBD2 might be the D (5 bases). Trimming cost V 6 bases and J 1 base, with 16 bases left between them. Germline CDR1 reads KGHSH; CDR2 reads LQKENI. This CDR3 is 15 amino acids long. In nucleotides, the CDR3 is TGTGCCAGCTCTGAGGGCCCAGCTGCGTCCTACGAGCAGTACGTC. It is translated as CASSEGPAASYEQYV.

The CDR3 DNA reads TGTGCCAGCAGCTATAACCAAGGGGGTGGCTACACCTTC. Amino acid sequence: CASSYNQGGGYTF. This chain joins TRBV12-3 or TRBV12-4 and TRBJ1-2; possible D gene TRBD1, 6 bases. The CDR3 has 13 residues. V gave up 6 bases and J gave up 7 bases, with 15 bases separating them.

V gene TRBV28 combines with J gene TRBJ1-2; 10 bases are a match to TRBD1. Germline V gene lookup returns CDR1 MDHEN and CDR2 SYDVKM. There are 14 residues in the CDR3. V lost 2 bases and J lost 8; bases outside the gene matches: 5. CDR3 bases: TGTGCCAGCAGTTTAGGAGGGACAGGGGTCGGCTACACCTTC. Residues: CASSLGGTGVGYTF.

The chain joins TRBV29-1 to TRBJ1-2; 7 bases align to TRBD1. The V gene's germline CDR1 is SQVTM and CDR2 ANQGSEA. Trimming at V came to 3 bases and at J to 4 bases, leaving 2 bases not matched to a gene. This CDR3 has 12 amino acids. CDR3 residues: CSVDRGVYGYTF. DNA for the CDR3: TGCAGCGTTGACAGGGGGGTCTATGGCTACACCTTC.

This chain connects TRBV7-8 to TRBJ1-5; 10 nucleotides line up with TRBD1. The germline V gene has CDR1 SGHVS and CDR2 FQNEAQ. CDR3 length: 16 amino acids. The V and J ends lost 5 bases and 3 bases, in that order; junction bases with no gene match: 7. The CDR3 DNA is TGTGCCAGCAGCGCGCACGGACAGGGGGACAATCAGCCCCAGCATTTT. The encoded protein is CASSAHGQGDNQPQHF.

This chain joins TRBV10-2 and TRBJ2-5, with 11 positions matching TRBD2. The CDR3 is 16 amino acids. The germline CDR1 and CDR2 sequences are WSHSY and SAAADI. The V segment lost 6 bases and the J segment 4 bases; nucleotides outside the gene matches: 10. CDR3 sequence: CASSIIAGGLGETQYF. CDR3 nucleotides: TGCGCCAGCAGCATAATAGCGGGGGGGTTGGGAGAGACCCAGTACTTC.

This chain uses TRBV4-1 with TRBJ2-1, with 9 nucleotides matching TRBD2. The CDR3 contains 16 residues. With 4 bases clipped from V and 5 bases from J, the junction kept 9 bases outside the gene matches. Germline assignment: CDR1 MGHRA and CDR2 YSYEKL. The CDR3 protein is CASSRRVGLANNEQFF. The CDR3 DNA reads as TGCGCCAGCAGCCGGAGAGTGGGACTAGCAAACAATGAGCAGTTCTTC.

The chain couples TRBV4-1 to TRBJ2-7; D possibly corresponds to TRBD2 (5 bases). CDR3 length equals 15 residues. Trimming took off 1 base at V and 3 bases at J, with 13 bases between the two ends. The germline gives CDR1 MGHRA, CDR2 YSYEKL. CDR3 residues: CASSQVEGSDYEQYV. CDR3 bases: TGCGCCAGCAGCCAAGTGGAAGGGAGCGACTACGAGCAGTACGTC.

The J gene is TRBJ1-2, the V gene TRBV2, with TRBD1 matching over 11 bases. This CDR3 comprises 16 residues. V shed 1 base, J shed 7 bases, and the junction held 8 bases outside the gene matches. CDR1 and CDR2 from the germline V gene are SNHLY and FYNNEI. CDR3 residues: CASSEVRTGGGAGYTF. The CDR3 bases are TGTGCCAGCAGTGAAGTCAGGACAGGGGGCGGAGCTGGCTACACCTTC.